This paragraph reports one TCR beta chain. This entry is derived from a study of blood T cell repertoires in COVID-19. Study-level information: Donors in the United States, Italy and Spain gave samples during acute or convalescent COVID-19. Sources were T cells, B-cell-depleted T cells, or PBMCs; the material itself was cDNA or gDNA.

Original methodology: Reference gene primer amplification in the assay estimated nucleated cell counts. Clones were read by immunoSEQ multiplex PCR, and TCRdb kept only the in-frame ones, dropping some. That table supplies the V and J calls and clone size; D and trimming were determined from the DNA. In the table there are roughly 200,000 clones, approximately 81% of which are singletons. The TCR originated in an elderly woman with acute or convalescent COVID-19. Material for sequencing was peripheral blood.

The DNA for the CDR3 is TGTGCCAGCGTCCGGGACAGGGTGCCGGAAGCTTTCTTT. This codes for CASVRDRVPEAFF. This chain uses TRBV2 with TRBJ1-1, with 9 bases matching TRBD1. The germline V gene encodes CDR1 SNHLY and CDR2 FYNNEI. V trimming: 8 bases; J trimming: 8 bases; junction bases outside the gene matches: 9. This CDR3 contains 13 residues.